This T cell receptor (beta chain) originates from a study of Graves' ophthalmopathy and Graves' hyperthyroidism. CDR3 size: 15 residues. V was cut by 4 bases and J by 6 bases, with 14 bases left in between. Per germline, CDR1 SGHRS and CDR2 YFSETQ. Ophthalmopathy donors were characterized by moderate-to-severe activity, CAS of at least 3, NOSPECS of at least 4, and duration under 3 months. The diagnosis was founded upon clinical symptoms, serum thyroxine, TRAb, thyroid ultrasound and orbital computed tomography. In this sample, this clonotype turned up many times. Its target is not known. Beta-chain TCR CDR3 regions were amplified from RNA transcripts. Second-round multiplex PCR followed a first-round RT-PCR using HTBI primers. TCRdb fed the multiplex PCR reads into MiXCR, producing one record per CDR3 protein. The table has under 350,000 distinct CDR3 sequences, 15% to 20% seen once. Study outcomes and limitations: The majority of expanded thyroid clonotypes above 0.001 frequency also occurred in blood.

The sample was peripheral blood. The rearrangement links TRBV5-1 to TRBJ1-6, with a weak D call TRBD1 (6 bases). This TCR came from an adult man with Graves' ophthalmopathy. The CDR3 is CASSRAGESNSPLHF. DNA of the CDR3: TGCGCCAGCAGCCGCGCAGGGGAGTCTAATTCACCCCTCCACTTT.